Below, 23 T cell receptor beta chains from the same sample are listed, as sequenced in a study of cytotoxic CD8 clonotypes in ibrutinib-treated CLL. TCRdb's copy holds only in-frame clones and misses some; the assay was immunoSEQ multiplex PCR. The sample includes over 120,000 clones, around 80% seen only once; the top ten take 7.6%. The input for sequencing was PBMCs, taken after 36 months of ibrutinib treatment. The source is a human donor with chronic lymphocytic leukemia.

This chain connects TRBV7-9 to TRBJ2-5, with 10 positions matching TRBD1. The CDR3 spans 19 residues. The V gene's germline CDR1 is SEHNR and CDR2 FQNEAQ (reference sequence). The trim removed 4 bases at V and 2 bases at J, leaving 16 bases unmatched. The CDR3 DNA follows: TGTGCCAGCAGCTCCCTCAAATACAGGACAGGGGGACCTCAAGAGACCCAGTACTTC. Amino acid sequence: CASSSLKYRTGGPQETQYF. Supplemented by reference TRBV7-9 and TRBJ2-5, the full variable domain reads DTGVSQNPRHKITKRGQNVTFRCDPISEHNRLYWYRQTLGQGPEFLTYFQNEAQLEKSRLLSDRFSAERPKGSFSTLEIQRTEQGDSAMYLCASSSLKYRTGGPQETQYFGPGTRLLVL.

The chain uses TRBV28 and TRBJ2-4; D remains unclear. The CDR3 is 11 amino acids. Germline V lookup: CDR1 MDHEN, CDR2 SYDVKM. V lost 3 bases and J lost 8, with 5 bases in between. The CDR3 reads CASSLGYIQYF. In DNA form, the CDR3 reads TGTGCCAGCAGTTTGGGATACATTCAGTACTTC.

CDR3 loop: CASKTPAGLNYGYTF. In nucleotides, the CDR3 is TGTGCCAGCAAAACCCCGGCCGGGCTTAACTATGGCTACACCTTC. The chain has TRBV6-5 and TRBJ1-2; unclear D gene. CDR1 is MNHEY and CDR2 is SVGAGI in the germline V gene. With 7 bases removed from V and 1 base from J, the gap between germline ends came to 16 bases. This CDR3 spans 15 amino acids.

The chain links TRBV6-1 to TRBJ2-3; 10 nucleotides line up with TRBD2. The CDR3 totals 15 residues. V lost 6 bases to trimming and J lost 1 base; unmatched junction nucleotides: 4. Germline lookup yields CDR1 MNHNS and CDR2 SASEGT. In DNA form, the CDR3 reads TGTGCCAGCAGAGAGCGGGAGGGAGGCACAGATACGCAGTATTTT. This encodes CASREREGGTDTQYF.

The V and J genes are TRBV28 and TRBJ1-2; 7 bases fit TRBD1. V lost 7 bases to trimming and J lost 4 bases; unmatched junction nucleotides: 9. The CDR3 contains 14 residues. Germline loops: CDR1 MDHEN, CDR2 SYDVKM. CDR3 in DNA: TGTGCCAGCACCAGGACAGGCGTTATCTATGGCTACACCTTC. Amino acid sequence: CASTRTGVIYGYTF.

The chain uses TRBV5-1 and TRBJ2-7; the match to TRBD1 covers 7 bases. V was pared by 2 bases and J by 9 bases, with 5 bases of the junction left unmatched. This CDR3 has 12 residues. Germline V gene sequence: CDR1 SGHRS, CDR2 YFSETQ. CDR3 in amino acids: CASSFARGPQYF. CDR3 coding DNA: TGCGCCAGCAGCTTTGCGAGGGGGCCGCAGTACTTC.

This chain joins TRBV5-5 and TRBJ2-3; 7 bases are shared with TRBD2. V shed 2 bases and J 0 bases; nucleotides not matched to a gene: 3. The germline V gene encodes CDR1 SGHKS and CDR2 YYEKEE (reference sequence). The CDR3 spans 15 residues. Here the CDR3 DNA reads TGTGCCAGCAGCTTACCGGGGGGAAGCACAGATACGCAGTATTTT. Amino acids: CASSLPGGSTDTQYF.

This clone was observed a single time. The V and J genes are TRBV9 and TRBJ1-4, with 7 bases that match TRBD1. The CDR3 is 15 residues long. In germline, CDR1 is SGDLS, CDR2 YYNGEE. V was pared by 3 bases and J by 3 bases, with 5 bases of the junction left unmatched. This chain's CDR3 is CASSANRGANEKLFF. CDR3 coding DNA: TGTGCCAGCAGCGCAAACAGGGGTGCTAATGAAAAACTGTTTTTT.

This chain uses TRBV5-1 with TRBJ1-2; TRBD1 is a possible D gene (5 bases). Germline V gene data show CDR1 as SGHRS and CDR2 as YFSETQ. Trimming took off 4 bases at V and 5 bases at J, with 27 bases between the two ends. The CDR3 totals 18 residues. DNA for the CDR3: TGCGCCAGCAGCCCCAGCAGGGAGCAGTTATATGAAACTTATGGCTACACCTTC. It specifies CASSPSREQLYETYGYTF. The full variable domain, rest sourced from reference TRBV5-1 and TRBJ1-2, is KAGVTQTPRYLIKTRGQQVTLSCSPISGHRSVSWYQQTPGQGLQFLFEYFSETQRNKGNFPGRFSGRQFSNSRSEMNVSTLELGDSALYLCASSPSREQLYETYGYTFGSGTRLTVV.

The gene calls are TRBV7-9 and TRBJ1-5; 7 nucleotides agree with TRBD1. J lost 2 bases, V lost 4 bases, and 5 bases had no gene match. Per the germline V gene, CDR1 is SEHNR and CDR2 is FQNEAQ (reference sequence). This CDR3 comprises 15 residues. Here the CDR3 reads CASSSPDRGNQPQHF. DNA for the CDR3: TGTGCCAGCAGCTCACCTGACAGGGGCAATCAGCCCCAGCATTTT.

The chain links TRBV14 to TRBJ1-2; 9 nucleotides match TRBD1. Trimming at V came to 1 base and at J to 0 bases, leaving 9 bases not matched to a gene. The length of the CDR3 is 18 residues. From germline, CDR1 is SGHDN and CDR2 FVKESK. The CDR3 loop reads CASSQVGTGWPPNYGYTF. The CDR3 region has the DNA TGTGCCAGCAGCCAAGTGGGGACAGGGTGGCCCCCTAACTATGGCTACACCTTC.

The chain links TRBV19 to TRBJ2-1; TRBD1 agrees at 9 bases. Germline loops: CDR1 LNHDA, CDR2 SQIVND (reference sequence). V trimming: 8 bases; J trimming: 7 bases; junction bases outside the gene matches: 6. This CDR3 comprises 13 residues. Here the CDR3 reads CASRDRGENEQFF. Written as DNA, the CDR3 is TGTGCCAGTCGAGACAGGGGGGAGAATGAGCAGTTCTTC.

This clone was seen only a few times. The same CDR3 also results from other DNA sequences found in this sample. The V and J genes are TRBV5-1 and TRBJ2-7; unclear D gene. The germline CDR1 and CDR2 sequences are SGHRS and YFSETQ. The CDR3 has 11 amino acids. V lost 0 bases, J lost 7 bases, and 5 bases lay in between. This chain's CDR3 is CASSLGLEQYF. DNA for the CDR3: TGCGCCAGCAGCTTGGGTTTAGAGCAGTACTTC.

The rearrangement joins TRBV28 to TRBJ1-2, with D unresolved. Germline CDR1 and CDR2: MDHEN and SYDVKM. The length of the CDR3 is 15 residues. V was clipped by 5 bases and J by 4 bases, with 17 bases between them. The CDR3 DNA follows: TGTGCCAGCAGTCCCGACATCGGACTCCTCTATGGCTACACCTTC. It codes for CASSPDIGLLYGYTF.

The chain joins TRBV10-1 to TRBJ2-3; D is unresolved. This CDR3 is built from 15 residues. The germline V gene encodes CDR1 WNHNN and CDR2 SYGVQD (reference sequence). V was shortened by 3 bases and J by 6 bases, with 16 bases between the two germline ends. The CDR3 here is CASSEVHGLWDTQYF. In DNA form, the CDR3 reads TGCGCCAGCAGTGAAGTCCATGGTTTGTGGGATACGCAGTATTTT.

The chain is built from TRBV19 and TRBJ2-7; TRBD2 might be the D (6 bases). V was shortened by 8 bases and J by 6 bases, with 17 bases between the two germline ends. Germline V lookup: CDR1 LNHDA, CDR2 SQIVND (reference sequence). The CDR3 runs 13 residues. In DNA, the CDR3 is TGTGCCAGTTCGTCTAGCGAGGGCTTCGAGCAGTACTTC. As protein: CASSSSEGFEQYF.

Comment on this clone: A read error may account for a junction end that differs from germline. The chain joins TRBV2 to TRBJ1-5; D gene ambiguous. The length of the CDR3 is 14 residues. Germline values: CDR1 SNHLY, CDR2 FYNNEI. This CDR3 is CASSYRGSHQPQHF. CDR3 nucleotides: TGTGCCAGCAGTTACCGTGGTAGCCATCAGCCCCAGCATTTT.

This chain connects TRBV4-1 to TRBJ1-5; no clear D gene. V lost 3 bases to trimming and J lost 6 bases, with 15 bases between them. Per germline, CDR1 MGHRA and CDR2 YSYEKL. The CDR3 has 15 residues. The CDR3 DNA reads TGCGCCAGCAGCCATAAGGGCAGACCGTTTCAGCCCCAGCATTTT. This translates into CASSHKGRPFQPQHF.

This clone has just one count. This chain connects TRBV6-5 to TRBJ1-1; the D is unclear. The CDR3 has 15 amino acids. Trimming pared 3 bases from V and 1 base from J, leaving 12 bases between. Germline CDR1 is MNHEY and CDR2 is SVGAGI. The CDR3 DNA follows: TGTGCCAGCAGTTATCGAGGGAGGAAGAACACTGAAGCTTTCTTT. Protein sequence: CASSYRGRKNTEAFF.

The chain has TRBV5-1 and TRBJ2-7; TRBD1 matches 11 bases. The CDR3 has 14 residues. From germline, CDR1 is SGHRS and CDR2 YFSETQ. V lost 5 bases to trimming and J lost 3 bases; unmatched junction nucleotides: 4. Written as DNA, the CDR3 is TGCGCCAGCAGAACCGGGACAGGGGGCTACGAGCAGTACTTC. Protein sequence: CASRTGTGGYEQYF.

This chain connects TRBV5-1 to TRBJ2-7; perhaps TRBD1 as D (6 bases). The CDR3 covers 15 residues. Trimming took off 5 bases at V and 2 bases at J, with 17 bases between the two ends. The germline V gene has CDR1 SGHRS and CDR2 YFSETQ. CDR3 sequence reads: CASREGTPIAYEQYF. CDR3 DNA: TGCGCCAGCAGGGAAGGGACACCCATTGCCTACGAGCAGTACTTC.

DNA of the CDR3: TGTGCCAGCACCCCGGACCGAGTCTCACCCCTCCACTTT. This gives the protein CASTPDRVSPLHF. V and J are TRBV6-1 and TRBJ1-6; D gene ambiguous. This CDR3 is 13 amino acids long. In germline, CDR1 is MNHNS, CDR2 SASEGT. The V end was cut by 7 bases, the J end by 10 bases, with 14 bases between.

This clone has a handful of counts. The chain couples TRBV7-9 to TRBJ2-5; 7 bases agree with TRBD2. J lost 5 bases, V lost 4 bases, and 4 bases had no gene match. The CDR3 sequence is 13 residues long. Germline loops: CDR1 SEHNR, CDR2 FQNEAQ (reference sequence). The CDR3: CASSSGLVETQYF. The CDR3 DNA reads as TGTGCCAGCAGCTCTGGACTAGTGGAGACCCAGTACTTC.